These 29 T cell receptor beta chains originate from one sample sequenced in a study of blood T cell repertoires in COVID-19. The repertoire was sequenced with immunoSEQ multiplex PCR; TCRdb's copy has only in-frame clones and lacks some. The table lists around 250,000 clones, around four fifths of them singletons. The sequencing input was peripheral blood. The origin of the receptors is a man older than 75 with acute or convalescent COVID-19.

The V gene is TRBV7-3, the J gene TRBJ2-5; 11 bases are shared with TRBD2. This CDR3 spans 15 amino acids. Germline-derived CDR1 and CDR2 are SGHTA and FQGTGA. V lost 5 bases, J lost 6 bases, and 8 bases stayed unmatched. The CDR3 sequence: CASSPLAGGFQTQYF. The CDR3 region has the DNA TGTGCCAGCAGCCCCCTAGCGGGAGGCTTTCAGACCCAGTACTTC.

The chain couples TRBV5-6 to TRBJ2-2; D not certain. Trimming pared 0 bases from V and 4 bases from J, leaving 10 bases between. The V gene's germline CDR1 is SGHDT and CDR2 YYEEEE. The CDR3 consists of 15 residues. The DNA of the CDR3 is TGTGCCAGCAGCTTGGGTCCCGGCGGCACCGGGGAGCTGTTTTTT. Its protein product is CASSLGPGGTGELFF.

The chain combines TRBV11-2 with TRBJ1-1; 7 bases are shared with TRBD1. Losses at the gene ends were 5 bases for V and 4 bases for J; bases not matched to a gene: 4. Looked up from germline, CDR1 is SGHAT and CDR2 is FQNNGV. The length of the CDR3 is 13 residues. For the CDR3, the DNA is TGTGCCAGCAGCACGACAGGGTTCACTGAAGCTTTCTTT. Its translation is CASSTTGFTEAFF.

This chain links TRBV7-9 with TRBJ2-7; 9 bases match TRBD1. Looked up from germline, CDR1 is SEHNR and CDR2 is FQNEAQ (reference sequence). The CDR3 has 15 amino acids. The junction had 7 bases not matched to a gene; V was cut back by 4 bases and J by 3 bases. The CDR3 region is CASSSTGGAGYEQYF. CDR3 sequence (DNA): TGTGCCAGCAGCTCAACAGGGGGCGCCGGCTACGAGCAGTACTTC.

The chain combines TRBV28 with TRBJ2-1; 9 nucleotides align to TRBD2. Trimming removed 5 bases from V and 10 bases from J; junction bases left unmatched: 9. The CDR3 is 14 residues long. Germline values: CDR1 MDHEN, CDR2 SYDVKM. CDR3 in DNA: TGTGCCAGCAGTGGGGCTAGCGGGACGCGGGAGCAGTTCTTC. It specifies CASSGASGTREQFF.

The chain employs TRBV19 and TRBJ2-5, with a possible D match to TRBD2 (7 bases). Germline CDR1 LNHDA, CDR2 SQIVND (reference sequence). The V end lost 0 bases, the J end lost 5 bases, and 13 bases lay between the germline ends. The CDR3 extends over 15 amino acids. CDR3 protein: CASSIDGGGGETQYF. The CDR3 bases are TGTGCCAGTAGTATAGATGGCGGGGGCGGTGAGACCCAGTACTTC.

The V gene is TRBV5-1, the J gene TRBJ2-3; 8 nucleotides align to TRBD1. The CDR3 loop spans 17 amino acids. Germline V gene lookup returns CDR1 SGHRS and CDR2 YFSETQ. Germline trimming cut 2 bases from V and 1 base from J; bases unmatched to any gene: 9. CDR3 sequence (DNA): TGCGCCAGCAGCTTACAAGCAGGGGGCGTCGGCACAGATACGCAGTATTTT. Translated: CASSLQAGGVGTDTQYF.

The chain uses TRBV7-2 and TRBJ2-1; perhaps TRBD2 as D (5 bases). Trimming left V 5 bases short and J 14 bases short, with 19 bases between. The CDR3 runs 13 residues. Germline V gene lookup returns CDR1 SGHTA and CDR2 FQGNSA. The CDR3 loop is CASSPTWNPGEFF. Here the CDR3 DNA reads TGTGCCAGCAGCCCAACCTGGAACCCCGGGGAGTTCTTC.

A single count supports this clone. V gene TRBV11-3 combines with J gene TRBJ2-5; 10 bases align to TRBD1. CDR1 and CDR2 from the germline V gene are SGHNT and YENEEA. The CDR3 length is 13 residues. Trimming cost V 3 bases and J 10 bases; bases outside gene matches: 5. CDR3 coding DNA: TGTGCCAGCAGCTTGGGGACAGGGGCTGTCCAGTACTTC. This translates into CASSLGTGAVQYF.

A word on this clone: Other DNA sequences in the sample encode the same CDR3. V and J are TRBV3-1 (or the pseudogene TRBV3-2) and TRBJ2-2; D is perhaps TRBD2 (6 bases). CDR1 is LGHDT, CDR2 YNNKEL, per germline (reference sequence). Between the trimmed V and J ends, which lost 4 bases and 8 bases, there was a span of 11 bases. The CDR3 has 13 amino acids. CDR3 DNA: TGTGCCAGCAGCCGTTCGGGAGTGGGGGAGCTGTTTTTT. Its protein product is CASSRSGVGELFF.

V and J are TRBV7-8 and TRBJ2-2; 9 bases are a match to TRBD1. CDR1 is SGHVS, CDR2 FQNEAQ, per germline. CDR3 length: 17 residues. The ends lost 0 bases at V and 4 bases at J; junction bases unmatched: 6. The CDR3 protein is CASSLAGWTGVTGELFF. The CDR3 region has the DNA TGTGCCAGCAGCTTAGCGGGCTGGACAGGGGTCACCGGGGAGCTGTTTTTT.

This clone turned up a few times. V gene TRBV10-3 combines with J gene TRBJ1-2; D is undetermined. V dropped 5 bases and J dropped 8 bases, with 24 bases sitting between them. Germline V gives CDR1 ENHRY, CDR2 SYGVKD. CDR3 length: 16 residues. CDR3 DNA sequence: TGTGCCATCAGTTACCCTCCCGGGGTCGGAAATCAGGGCTACACCTTC. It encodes CAISYPPGVGNQGYTF.

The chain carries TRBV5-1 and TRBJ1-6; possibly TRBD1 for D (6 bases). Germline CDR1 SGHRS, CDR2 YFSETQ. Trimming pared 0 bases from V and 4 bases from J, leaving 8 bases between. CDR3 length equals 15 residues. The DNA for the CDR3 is TGCGCCAGCAGCTTGGGGACAGAATATAATTCACCCCTCCACTTT. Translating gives CASSLGTEYNSPLHF.

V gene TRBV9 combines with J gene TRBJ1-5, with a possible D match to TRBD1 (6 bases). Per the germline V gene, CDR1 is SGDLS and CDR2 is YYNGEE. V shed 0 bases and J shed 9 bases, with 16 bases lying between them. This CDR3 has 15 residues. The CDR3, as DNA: TGTGCCAGCAGCGTAGACGGGGGGGGCCTAGGGCCCCAGCATTTT. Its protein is CASSVDGGGLGPQHF.

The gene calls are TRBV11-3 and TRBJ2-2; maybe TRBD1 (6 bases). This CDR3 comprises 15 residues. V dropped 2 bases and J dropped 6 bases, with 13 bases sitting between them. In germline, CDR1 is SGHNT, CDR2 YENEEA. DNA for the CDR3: TGTGCCAGCAGCTTACGAACAGGGACGGCCGGGGAGCTGTTTTTT. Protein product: CASSLRTGTAGELFF.

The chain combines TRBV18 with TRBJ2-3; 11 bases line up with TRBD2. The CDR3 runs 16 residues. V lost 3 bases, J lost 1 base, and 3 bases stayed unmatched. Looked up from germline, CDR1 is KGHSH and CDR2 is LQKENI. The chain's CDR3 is CASSPGLAVGTDTQYF. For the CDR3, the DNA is TGTGCCAGCTCACCGGGACTAGCGGTTGGCACAGATACGCAGTATTTT. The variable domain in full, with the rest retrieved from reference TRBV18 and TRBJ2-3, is NAGVMQNPRHLVRRRGQEARLRCSPMKGHSHVYWYRQLPEEGLKFMVYLQKENIIDESGMPKERFSAEFPKEGPSILRIQQVVRGDSAAYFCASSPGLAVGTDTQYFGPGTRLTVL.

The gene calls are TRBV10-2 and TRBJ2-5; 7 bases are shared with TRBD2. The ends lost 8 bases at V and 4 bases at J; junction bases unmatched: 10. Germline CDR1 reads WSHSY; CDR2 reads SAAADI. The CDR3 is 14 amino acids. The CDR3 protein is CASGGGGSGETQYF. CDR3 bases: TGCGCCAGCGGTGGGGGGGGGAGCGGAGAGACCCAGTACTTC.

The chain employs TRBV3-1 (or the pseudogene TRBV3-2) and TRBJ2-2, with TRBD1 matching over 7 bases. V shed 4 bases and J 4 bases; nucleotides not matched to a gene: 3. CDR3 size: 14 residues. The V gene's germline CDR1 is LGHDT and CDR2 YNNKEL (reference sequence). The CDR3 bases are TGTGCCAGCAGCCTAGGGACAGCCACCGGGGAGCTGTTTTTT. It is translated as CASSLGTATGELFF.

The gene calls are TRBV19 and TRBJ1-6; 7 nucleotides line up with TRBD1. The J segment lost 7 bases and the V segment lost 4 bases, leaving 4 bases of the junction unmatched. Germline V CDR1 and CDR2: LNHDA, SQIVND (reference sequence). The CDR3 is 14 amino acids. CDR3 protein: CASSTARGNSPLHF. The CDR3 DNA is TGTGCCAGTAGTACGGCCAGGGGGAATTCACCCCTCCACTTT.

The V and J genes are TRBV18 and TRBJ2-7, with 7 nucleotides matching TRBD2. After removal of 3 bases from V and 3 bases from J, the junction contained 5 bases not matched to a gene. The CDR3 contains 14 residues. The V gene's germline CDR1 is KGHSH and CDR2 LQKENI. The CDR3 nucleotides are TGTGCCAGCTCACCCGCCCTAGCGGTCTACGAGCAGTACTTC. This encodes CASSPALAVYEQYF. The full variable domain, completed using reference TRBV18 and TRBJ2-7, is NAGVMQNPRHLVRRRGQEARLRCSPMKGHSHVYWYRQLPEEGLKFMVYLQKENIIDESGMPKERFSAEFPKEGPSILRIQQVVRGDSAAYFCASSPALAVYEQYFGPGTRLTVT.

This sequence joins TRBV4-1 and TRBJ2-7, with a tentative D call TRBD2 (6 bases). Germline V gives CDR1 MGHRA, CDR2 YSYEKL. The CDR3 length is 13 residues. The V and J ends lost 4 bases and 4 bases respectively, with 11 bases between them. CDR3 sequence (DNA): TGCGCCAGCAGCCGAGGACTAAATTACGAGCAGTACTTC. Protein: CASSRGLNYEQYF.

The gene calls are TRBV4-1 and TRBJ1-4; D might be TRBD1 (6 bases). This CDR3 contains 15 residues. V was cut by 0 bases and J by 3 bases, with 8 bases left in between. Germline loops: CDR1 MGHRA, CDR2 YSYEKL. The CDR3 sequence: CASSQDQGPNEKLFF. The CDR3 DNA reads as TGCGCCAGCAGCCAAGATCAGGGGCCTAATGAAAAACTGTTTTTT.

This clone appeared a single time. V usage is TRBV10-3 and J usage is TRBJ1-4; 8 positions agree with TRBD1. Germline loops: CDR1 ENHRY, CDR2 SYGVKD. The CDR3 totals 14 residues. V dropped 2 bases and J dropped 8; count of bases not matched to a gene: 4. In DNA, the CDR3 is TGTGCCATCAGTGAGACAGGGGGTGGAGAAAAACTGTTTTTT. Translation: CAISETGGGEKLFF.

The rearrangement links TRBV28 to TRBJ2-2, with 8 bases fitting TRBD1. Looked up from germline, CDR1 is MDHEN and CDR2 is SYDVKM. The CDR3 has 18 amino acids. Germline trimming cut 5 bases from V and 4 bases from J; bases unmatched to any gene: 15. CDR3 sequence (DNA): TGTGCCAGCAGTCCTCCCACCCGGGACAGGACTTTCACCGGGGAGCTGTTTTTT. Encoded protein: CASSPPTRDRTFTGELFF.

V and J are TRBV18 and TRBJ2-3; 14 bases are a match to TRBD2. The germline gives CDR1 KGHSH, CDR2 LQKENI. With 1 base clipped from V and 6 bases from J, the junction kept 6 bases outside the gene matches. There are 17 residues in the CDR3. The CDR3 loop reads CASSPLGTSGSFDTQYF. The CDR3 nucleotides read TGTGCCAGCTCACCACTGGGGACTAGCGGGAGTTTCGATACGCAGTATTTT.

The CDR3 spells CASSVQGQGNEQFF. CDR3 DNA: TGTGCCAGCAGCGTCCAAGGACAGGGGAATGAGCAGTTCTTC. The chain employs TRBV9 and TRBJ2-1; 9 bases match TRBD1. CDR3 length equals 14 residues. V lost 2 bases and J lost 7; bases outside the gene matches: 4. Germline CDR1 and CDR2: SGDLS and YYNGEE.

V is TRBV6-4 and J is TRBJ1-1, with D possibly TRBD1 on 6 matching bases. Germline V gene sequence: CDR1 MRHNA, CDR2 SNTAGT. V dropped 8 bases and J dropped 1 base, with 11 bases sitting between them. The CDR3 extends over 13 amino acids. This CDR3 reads CASSGQPNTEAFF. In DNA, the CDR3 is TGTGCCAGCTCAGGACAGCCGAACACTGAAGCTTTCTTT.

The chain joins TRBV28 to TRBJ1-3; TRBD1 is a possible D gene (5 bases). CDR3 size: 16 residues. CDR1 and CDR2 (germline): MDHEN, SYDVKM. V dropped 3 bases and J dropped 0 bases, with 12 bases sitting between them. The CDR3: CASSFEGVHSGNTIYF. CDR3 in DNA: TGTGCCAGCAGTTTTGAAGGGGTTCACTCTGGAAACACCATATATTTT.

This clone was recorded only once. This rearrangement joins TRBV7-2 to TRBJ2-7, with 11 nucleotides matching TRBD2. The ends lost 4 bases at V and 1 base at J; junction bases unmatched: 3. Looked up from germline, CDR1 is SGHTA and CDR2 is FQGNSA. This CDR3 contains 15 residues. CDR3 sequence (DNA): TGTGCCAGCAGCTCCGCTAGCGGGGGGTCCTACGAGCAGTACTTC. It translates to CASSSASGGSYEQYF.